These 11 T cell receptor beta chains originate from one sample sequenced in a study of blood T cell repertoires in COVID-19. TCRdb's table, derived via immunoSEQ multiplex PCR, lists solely in-frame clones and lacks some. The sample lists approximately 260,000 clones, 84% seen once, with around 7.8% in the top ten. Sequenced material: peripheral blood. The receptors originated from a human donor in a cohort sampled during active COVID-19.

The rearrangement joins TRBV4-3 to TRBJ1-2; D perhaps matches TRBD1 (5 bases). The germline V gene encodes CDR1 LGHNA and CDR2 YSLEER. This CDR3 is built from 16 residues. V shed 0 bases and J shed 5 bases, with 16 bases lying between them. The CDR3 DNA is TGCGCCAGCAGCCAAGAGGCCATAGGAGGGGCGTATGGCTACACCTTC. This codes for CASSQEAIGGAYGYTF.

The chain has TRBV29-1 and TRBJ2-7, with D perhaps matching TRBD1 (6 bases). Germline V gene lookup returns CDR1 SQVTM and CDR2 ANQGSEA. Between the trimmed V and J ends, which lost 3 bases and 7 bases, there was a span of 13 bases. This CDR3 is 12 amino acids long. The CDR3, as DNA: TGCAGCGTTGATGGCGCAGGGGAAGAGCAGTACTTC. Amino acid sequence: CSVDGAGEEQYF.

DNA for the CDR3: TGTGCCAGCAGTTGGGGACAAGCTAACTATGGCTACACCTTC. Its translation: CASSWGQANYGYTF. The chain joins TRBV28 to TRBJ1-2, with a tentative D call TRBD1 (6 bases). The CDR3 is 14 amino acids. Looked up from germline, CDR1 is MDHEN and CDR2 is SYDVKM. V dropped 4 bases and J dropped 0 bases, with 9 bases sitting between them.

The chain joins TRBV6-4 to TRBJ2-3; D gene uncertain. This CDR3 comprises 12 residues. From germline, CDR1 is MRHNA and CDR2 SNTAGT. Trimming removed 6 bases at V and 2 bases at J, with 6 bases between. Here the CDR3 reads CASRRLTDTQYF. CDR3 coding DNA: TGTGCCAGCAGGAGGCTCACAGATACGCAGTATTTT.

The DNA of the CDR3 is TGCGCCAGCAACGGGTTGAGCGACTCTAGGGGGTACTACGAGCAGTACTTC. Residues: CASNGLSDSRGYYEQYF. The genes are TRBV5-1 and TRBJ2-7; tentatively, D is TRBD1 (6 bases). Trimming stripped 6 bases from V and 3 bases from J, with 25 bases between. The germline V gene encodes CDR1 SGHRS and CDR2 YFSETQ. This CDR3 has 17 residues.

This clone was picked up a small number of times. J is TRBJ1-1 and V is TRBV5-1, with 7 bases that match TRBD1. V lost 0 bases, J lost 5 bases, and 7 bases stayed unmatched. This CDR3 has 15 amino acids. The germline CDR1 and CDR2 sequences are SGHRS and YFSETQ. The CDR3 DNA reads TGCGCCAGCAGCTTGGGATCCGGGACAGTGACTGAAGCTTTCTTT. Amino acid sequence: CASSLGSGTVTEAFF.

V is TRBV2 and J is TRBJ2-5; the match to TRBD2 covers 11 bases. CDR1 SNHLY and CDR2 FYNNEI come from the germline V gene. Germline trimming cut 7 bases from V and 5 bases from J; bases unmatched to any gene: 12. The CDR3 loop spans 16 amino acids. CDR3 sequence (DNA): TGTGCCAGCAAACTAGCGGGGGACCCATATGGGGAGACCCAGTACTTC. As protein: CASKLAGDPYGETQYF.

The chain couples TRBV9 to TRBJ1-1, with TRBD1 matching over 8 bases. Trimming cost V 0 bases and J 4 bases; bases outside gene matches: 5. Per germline, CDR1 SGDLS and CDR2 YYNGEE. The CDR3 is 15 residues long. The CDR3 nucleotides read TGTGCCAGCAGCGTAGCCCAGGGGGCTGGCACTGAAGCTTTCTTT. Translated, it gives CASSVAQGAGTEAFF.

The CDR3 loop reads CASSESSGRNTEAFF. DNA for the CDR3: TGCGCCAGCAGTGAGTCGTCAGGAAGAAACACTGAAGCTTTCTTT. The J gene is TRBJ1-1, the V gene TRBV10-1, with D unresolved. There are 15 residues in the CDR3. The germline V gene has CDR1 WNHNN and CDR2 SYGVQD (reference sequence). With 0 bases removed from V and 2 bases from J, the gap between germline ends came to 10 bases.

The rearrangement links TRBV4-1 to TRBJ2-7, with TRBD2 matching over 7 bases. This CDR3 spans 14 amino acids. Trimming removed 1 base from V and 6 bases from J; junction bases left unmatched: 6. Germline loops: CDR1 MGHRA, CDR2 YSYEKL. Written as DNA, the CDR3 is TGCGCCAGCAGCCAAGTTCAAGGGACTACCGAGCAGTACTTC. The encoded protein is CASSQVQGTTEQYF.

The rearrangement joins TRBV18 to TRBJ2-7, with D possibly TRBD1 on 5 matching bases. CDR1 is KGHSH and CDR2 is LQKENI in the germline V gene. The V end lost 5 bases, the J end lost 1 base, and 18 bases lay between the germline ends. The CDR3 is 16 amino acids. CDR3 nucleotide sequence: TGTGCCAGCTCAAAAAGACAGACCCAAATATCCTACGAGCAGTACTTC. Translation: CASSKRQTQISYEQYF.